This T cell receptor beta chain derives from a study of cytomegalovirus exposure and HLA in healthy donors. Across the whole study: Among the approximately 400 donors who were genotyped, over 70% fell in the genetic ancestry cluster that is associated with self-reported Caucasian donors.

V lost 2 bases to trimming and J lost 0 bases; unmatched junction nucleotides: 3. The germline V gene encodes CDR1 MNHEY and CDR2 SVGAGI. There are 15 residues in the CDR3. PCR used 60 Vbeta primers and 13 Jbeta primers. Data came from immunoSEQ multiplex PCR; TCRdb stores just in-frame clones and leaves some out. The data hold 60,000 or so clones, with roughly 87% observed a single time. About this clone: Its antigen remains unidentified.

Study findings and constraints: In a later analysis, V- and J-gene trimming of beta chains associated with a DCLRE1C missense variant, replicated independently. Later examination showed HLA-associated TCR beta chains had greater clonal expansion than equally common others.

The chain links TRBV6-5 to TRBJ1-1; 7 nucleotides align to TRBD1. The source is a female donor in good health and CMV-seronegative. The source material was PBMCs. CDR3 sequence: CASSYRGQLNTEAFF. The CDR3 DNA reads TGTGCCAGCAGTTACAGGGGACAGCTGAACACTGAAGCTTTCTTT.